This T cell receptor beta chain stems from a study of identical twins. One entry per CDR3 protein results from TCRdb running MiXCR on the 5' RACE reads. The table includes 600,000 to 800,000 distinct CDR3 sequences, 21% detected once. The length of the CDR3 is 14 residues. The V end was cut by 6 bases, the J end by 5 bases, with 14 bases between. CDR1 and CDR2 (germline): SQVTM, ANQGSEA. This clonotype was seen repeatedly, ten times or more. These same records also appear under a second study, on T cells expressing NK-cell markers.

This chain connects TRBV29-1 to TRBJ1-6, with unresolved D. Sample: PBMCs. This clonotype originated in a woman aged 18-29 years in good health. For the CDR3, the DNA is TGCAGCGTCCGGACGTCGGAAAATAATTCACCCCTCCACTTT. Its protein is CSVRTSENNSPLHF.